This entry features one T cell receptor beta chain sequence. The length of the CDR3 is 14 residues. Germline CDR1 is SGHNT and CDR2 is YYREEE (reference sequence). Trimming took 7 bases from V and 4 from J; bases not matched to a gene: 10. These data are taken from a study of technical replicates of blood from a few donors. TCRdb keeps only in-frame clones here, not all; method: immunoSEQ multiplex PCR. The sample has 55,000 to 75,000 clones, more than 70% seen once; the top ten hold about 5.2%. Source material: PBMCs. This chain joins TRBV5-4 and TRBJ2-7, with TRBD1 identical over 8 bases. The TCR was taken from a human donor in good health. Some clones in this sample may be carry-over from other donors' samples. Here the CDR3 reads CASRPPGQVYEQYF. The CDR3 DNA follows: TGTGCCAGCCGTCCGCCGGGACAGGTTTACGAGCAGTACTTC.